The 6 T cell receptor beta chains listed next were all sequenced from one sample in a study of control samples from healthy donors and cancer patients. The protocol was immunoSEQ multiplex PCR, while the TCRdb copy is restricted to in-frame clones and leaves out a portion. The data hold about 150,000 clones, with 94% observed a single time. Input material: blood. These receptors came from a man between 35 and 55 years old in good health.

The V gene is TRBV6-5, the J gene TRBJ1-6; no firm D call. Trimming left V 7 bases short and J 4 bases short, with 11 bases between. The CDR3 runs 14 residues. CDR1 is MNHEY, CDR2 SVGAGI, per germline. The CDR3 sequence is CASTLDLYNSPLHF. In nucleotides, the CDR3 is TGTGCCAGCACCCTGGACCTATATAATTCACCCCTCCACTTT.

This clone was picked up one time. The gene calls are TRBV7-8 and TRBJ1-1; D gene unclear. This CDR3 is 15 amino acids long. V was shortened by 1 base and J by 1 base, with 10 bases between the two germline ends. Germline-derived CDR1 and CDR2 are SGHVS and FQNEAQ. As DNA, the CDR3 is TGTGCCAGCAGCTTAGTGGTGGACCGGAACACTGAAGCTTTCTTT. Its protein product is CASSLVVDRNTEAFF.

The CDR3 DNA sequence: TGCGCCAGCAGGAGACAGTCCTCTAATGAAAAACTGTTTTTT. Protein product: CASRRQSSNEKLFF. The chain has TRBV5-1 and TRBJ1-4; D is possibly TRBD1 (5 bases). The germline gives CDR1 SGHRS, CDR2 YFSETQ. The CDR3 has 14 residues. The V and J ends lost 5 bases and 3 bases respectively, with 11 bases between them.

The chain recombines TRBV5-6 with TRBJ2-2; 7 bases are a match to TRBD2. CDR3 length equals 16 residues. V dropped 4 bases and J dropped 0; count of bases not matched to a gene: 6. From germline, CDR1 is SGHDT and CDR2 YYEEEE. CDR3 region: CASSHGDYSNTGELFF. For the CDR3, the DNA is TGTGCCAGCAGCCACGGGGACTACTCGAACACCGGGGAGCTGTTTTTT.

The rearrangement links TRBV4-3 to TRBJ2-7; D gene unclear. Per germline, CDR1 LGHNA and CDR2 YSLEER. This CDR3 contains 13 residues. With 1 base removed from V and 3 bases from J, the gap between germline ends came to 7 bases. Here the CDR3 DNA reads TGCGCCAGCAGCCAAGCGCCAGGCTACGAGCAGTACTTC. Its protein is CASSQAPGYEQYF.

The rearrangement joins TRBV9 to TRBJ1-5; D is perhaps TRBD1 (6 bases). The germline gives CDR1 SGDLS, CDR2 YYNGEE. V was shortened by 0 bases and J by 2 bases, with 6 bases between the two germline ends. The CDR3 is made up of 14 amino acids. Here the CDR3 DNA reads TGTGCCAGCAGCGTAGGGACAGGCAATCAGCCCCAGCATTTT. This translates into CASSVGTGNQPQHF.